The 8 T cell receptor beta chains in this list originate from one sample, sequenced in a study of beta chain features in type 1 diabetes. All of the isolated RNA was reverse transcribed, so expressed TCRB transcripts were sequenced. The protocol was immunoSEQ multiplex PCR, while the TCRdb copy is restricted to in-frame clones and leaves out a portion. The sample shows about 250,000 clones, roughly 13% of them seen only once. Sequenced sample: naive CD4+ T cells from blood. The receptor set was obtained from a woman aged 40 to 55 in good health.

The gene calls are TRBV4-2 and TRBJ2-7; 7 bases match TRBD1. V gave up 3 bases and J gave up 1 base; unmatched junction bases: 3. Germline CDR1 LGHNA, CDR2 YNFKEQ. The CDR3 loop spans 14 amino acids. The CDR3 protein is CASSQLGQSYEQYF. The CDR3 nucleotides read TGTGCCAGCAGCCAGTTGGGACAGTCCTACGAGCAGTACTTC.

This clone occurred a few times. The chain recombines TRBV18 with TRBJ2-5; 10 bases are a match to TRBD2. CDR1 KGHSH and CDR2 LQKENI come from the germline V gene. Trimming cost V 6 bases and J 4 bases; bases outside gene matches: 8. This CDR3 has 15 residues. The CDR3 sequence is CASSRIAGGTETQYF. CDR3 DNA sequence: TGTGCCAGCTCCCGAATAGCGGGGGGAACAGAGACCCAGTACTTC.

The gene calls are TRBV27 and TRBJ2-1; 7 positions match TRBD1. The CDR3 totals 17 residues. The ends lost 5 bases at V and 0 bases at J; junction bases unmatched: 10. Looked up from germline, CDR1 is MNHEY and CDR2 is SMNVEV (reference sequence). CDR3 amino acids: CASSPYPTGSSYNEQFF. The CDR3, as DNA: TGTGCCAGCAGTCCTTACCCGACAGGGAGCTCCTACAATGAGCAGTTCTTC.

This clone was counted between two and nine times. The V gene is TRBV6-5, the J gene TRBJ1-2; D remains unclear. The CDR3 has 16 residues. Between the trimmed V and J ends, which lost 0 bases and 4 bases, there was a span of 15 bases. Per the germline V gene, CDR1 is MNHEY and CDR2 is SVGAGI. The CDR3 loop is CASSYSAPGNGYGYTF. For the CDR3, the DNA is TGTGCCAGCAGTTACTCGGCTCCGGGGAATGGCTATGGCTACACCTTC.

The V gene is TRBV10-3, the J gene TRBJ1-5, with TRBD1 identical over 10 bases. Trimming cost V 6 bases and J 5 bases; bases outside gene matches: 1. Germline values: CDR1 ENHRY, CDR2 SYGVKD. This CDR3 comprises 13 residues. DNA for the CDR3: TGTGCCATCAGCGGGACAGGGGATCAGCCCCAGCATTTT. Translating it yields CAISGTGDQPQHF.

This rearrangement joins TRBV27 to TRBJ1-2; maybe TRBD1 (5 bases). CDR3 size: 14 residues. Trimming pared 2 bases from V and 3 bases from J, leaving 10 bases between. CDR1 MNHEY and CDR2 SMNVEV come from the germline V gene (reference sequence). The CDR3 protein is CASSLGGAHYGYTF. The CDR3 region has the DNA TGTGCCAGCAGTTTAGGAGGGGCCCACTATGGCTACACCTTC.

The rearrangement links TRBV7-8 to TRBJ2-3; 7 bases map to TRBD2. The J segment lost 5 bases and the V segment lost 0 bases, leaving 8 bases of the junction unmatched. CDR1 is SGHVS and CDR2 is FQNEAQ in the germline V gene. The CDR3 sequence is 16 residues long. The CDR3 region is CASSLAETSSRDTQYF. DNA of the CDR3: TGTGCCAGCAGCTTAGCTGAGACTAGCTCGAGAGATACGCAGTATTTT.

This chain joins TRBV19 and TRBJ1-1; TRBD1 matches at 12 bases. CDR1 and CDR2 from the germline V gene are LNHDA and SQIVND (reference sequence). The V and J ends lost 4 bases and 3 bases, in that order; junction bases with no gene match: 9. CDR3 length: 17 residues. The CDR3 bases are TGTGCCAGTAGTACTGGGACAGGGGGCATGCTGGACACTGAAGCTTTCTTT. This encodes CASSTGTGGMLDTEAFF.